Listed here are 4 T cell receptor beta chains from one sample, sequenced in a study of T cells in localized non-small cell lung cancer (dated by TCRdb to about 2020). Libraries were constructed by the immunoSEQ multiplex PCR assay. As stored in TCRdb, this immuneACCESS dataset retains in-frame rearrangements with V and J assigned. A fraction of the clones does not appear; measured against another copy, unresolved V genes explain less than half of the discrepancy, and the remainder lacks a known reason. This sample has 30,000 or so clones in its table, and around 90% of those were observed once. The ten largest clones take up under 5.5% of the sample. The sequencing used peripheral blood mononuclear cells, collected before any cancer treatment. The origin of the receptors is a woman aged 35 to 75 with stage III lung adenocarcinoma.

The count of this clone is one. The J gene is TRBJ2-2, the V gene TRBV19, with D perhaps TRBD2 (6 bases). Germline V gene data show CDR1 as LNHDA and CDR2 as SQIVND (reference sequence). The V gene lost 3 bases and the J gene lost 4 bases, with 12 bases spanning the gap. The CDR3 is made up of 15 amino acids. CDR3 sequence: CASSMTGEGTGELFF. CDR3 sequence (DNA): TGTGCCAGTAGTATGACGGGAGAAGGCACCGGGGAGCTGTTTTTT.

This clone occurred a few times. The gene calls are TRBV2 and TRBJ2-5; tentatively, D is TRBD1 (5 bases). CDR1 and CDR2 from the germline V gene are SNHLY and FYNNEI. The CDR3 sequence is 13 residues long. V was shortened by 5 bases and J by 2 bases, with 9 bases between the two germline ends. Here the CDR3 DNA reads TGTGCCAGCAGTCCCAGGGTGCAAGAGACCCAGTACTTC. It yields the protein CASSPRVQETQYF.

J is TRBJ1-2 and V is TRBV9; TRBD1 might be the D (5 bases). CDR3 length: 14 amino acids. Deletions cut 0 bases from V and 6 bases from J, with 12 bases between. From germline, CDR1 is SGDLS and CDR2 YYNGEE. CDR3 residues: CASSVARGVDGYTF. The CDR3 DNA is TGTGCCAGCAGCGTAGCTCGAGGGGTTGATGGCTACACCTTC.

The V call is TRBV7-2, the J call TRBJ1-3; D call uncertain. The germline V and J ends were trimmed by 2 bases and 4 bases, with 6 bases remaining between them. Per the germline V gene, CDR1 is SGHTA and CDR2 is FQGNSA. The length of the CDR3 is 13 residues. CDR3 nucleotide sequence: TGTGCCAGCAGCTTAAATCGAGGAAACACCATATATTTT. This encodes CASSLNRGNTIYF.